The rows below give T cell receptor beta chains drawn from one sample of a study of blood T cell repertoires in COVID-19. Generated by immunoSEQ multiplex PCR, the TCRdb table keeps only in-frame clones and is missing some. The sample holds roughly 320,000 clones, 90% seen once. The specimen sequenced was PBMCs or T cells enriched from blood (not recorded which). These receptors all come from a woman in her thirties who had been exposed to COVID-19. CDR3s include the opening cysteine and the closing phenylalanine or tryptophan. The D gene is left open where the match is weak. Where a row states a size, it is once, few, many or the class of an expanded clone; other rows omit it.

cdr3_nt	cdr3_aa	d_call	v_call	j_call	clone_size
TGTGCCAGCAGACACCAGGGAAGAAGTGGAAACACCATATATTTT	CASRHQGRSGNTIYF	NA	TRBV6-5	TRBJ1-3	few
TGTGCCTGGATGGGGGAGCGGGGACCCTACGAGCAGTACTTC	CAWMGERGPYEQYF	TRBD2	TRBV30	TRBJ2-7	many
TGTGCCAGTAGTATAGGTGGGGGCCTCGCAGATACGCAGTATTTT	CASSIGGGLADTQYF	NA	TRBV19	TRBJ2-3	NA
TGTGCCAGCCGGGACAACTCTGGAAACACCATATATTTT	CASRDNSGNTIYF	NA	TRBV10-3	TRBJ1-3	NA
TGTGCCAGCAGCCATGGCGGGTTATCCTCCTACGAGCAGTACTTC	CASSHGGLSSYEQYF	NA	TRBV5-4	TRBJ2-7	NA
TGTGCCAGCAGCCAAGACAGGGGGCTCTATCCAACTAATGAAAAACTGTTTTTT	CASSQDRGLYPTNEKLFF	TRBD1	TRBV3-1/TRBV3-2	TRBJ1-4	once
TGTGCCAGCAGACCTTCGGGGGCCTACGAGCAGTACTTC	CASRPSGAYEQYF	NA	TRBV27	TRBJ2-7	NA
TGTGCCAGCAGCGTAGGGGGACTAGCGGGGAGAACCGGGGAGCTGTTTTTT	CASSVGGLAGRTGELFF	TRBD2	TRBV9	TRBJ2-2	NA
TGTGCCAGCAGCTTAATGGGACTAGCGGACGAGCAGTACTTC	CASSLMGLADEQYF	TRBD2	TRBV7-2	TRBJ2-7	NA
TGTGCCAGCAGCTTGTATGGGCTTAGGATGAACACTGAAGCTTTCTTT	CASSLYGLRMNTEAFF	NA	TRBV5-5	TRBJ1-1	NA
TGTGCCAGCCGATTCGCGGGGGGGCAAACAGATACGCAGTATTTT	CASRFAGGQTDTQYF	TRBD2	TRBV6-5	TRBJ2-3	once
TGTGCCATCAGTGTGAAGCGGGGGGGATACGAGCAGTACTTC	CAISVKRGGYEQYF	TRBD2	TRBV10-3	TRBJ2-7	NA
TGCGCCAGCAGCCCAGCGGTTGGGGCTAACTATGGCTACACCTTC	CASSPAVGANYGYTF	NA	TRBV4-1	TRBJ1-2	NA
TGTGCCAGCAGCGTAGATCCGGACTCGAGCTCTGGAAACACCATATATTTT	CASSVDPDSSSGNTIYF	NA	TRBV9	TRBJ1-3	NA
TGTGCCAGCAGCCAAGCAGGGACTAATGAAAAACTGTTTTTT	CASSQAGTNEKLFF	NA	TRBV3-1/TRBV3-2	TRBJ1-4	few
TGTGCCAGCTCCCCCGCGCGTGAATCTCTCTACGAGCAGTACTTC	CASSPARESLYEQYF	NA	TRBV18	TRBJ2-7	NA
TGTGCTAGTGGTTCCTCGGACAGGGGCACGCAGTATTTT	CASGSSDRGTQYF	TRBD1	TRBV12-5	TRBJ2-3	NA
TGTGCCAGCAGCTGGGGGCGGTCTAGCGGAGCCCATGAGCAGTTCTTC	CASSWGRSSGAHEQFF	NA	TRBV5-4	TRBJ2-1	NA
TGTGCCAGCAGCTTAGTCAGGCTGGCGTCCTACGAGCAGTACTTC	CASSLVRLASYEQYF	NA	TRBV7-8	TRBJ2-7	NA
TGTGCCAGCAGCCAATCGTACAGGGCGAATTTGGAAAAACTGTTTTTT	CASSQSYRANLEKLFF	NA	TRBV4-2	TRBJ1-4	NA
TGTGCCACCAGTGATCATCTCGATTTTCGACTTGCCGCCCTATCCCTTAATGAAAAACTGTTTTTT	CATSDHLDFRLAALSLNEKLFF	NA	TRBV24-1	TRBJ1-4	NA
TGTGCCAGCAGCGTAGCACTAGCGGGGGCCTACAATGAGCAGTTCTTC	CASSVALAGAYNEQFF	TRBD2	TRBV9	TRBJ2-1	NA
TGTGCCAGCAGCGCCGGACAGGGCATCACCGGGGAGCTGTTTTTT	CASSAGQGITGELFF	TRBD1	TRBV13	TRBJ2-2	few
TGTGCCAGCAGCCCAACCAGGGTACACTATGGCTACACCTTC	CASSPTRVHYGYTF	NA	TRBV7-8	TRBJ1-2	NA
TGTGCCAGCAGTGAGACAGGTGCAACTAATGAAAAACTGTTTTTT	CASSETGATNEKLFF	NA	TRBV2	TRBJ1-4	NA
TGCGCCAGCAGCCAAGACAGGGTTGGACCCCTCCACTTT	CASSQDRVGPLHF	NA	TRBV4-3	TRBJ1-6	NA
TGCGCCAGCAGCCAAGTTGTCCGGGACAGGGGGCGGTATGGCTACACCTTC	CASSQVVRDRGRYGYTF	TRBD1	TRBV4-1	TRBJ1-2	NA
TGTGCCAGTAGCAATTCCCACCGCCCCGGGACAGATGATGGCTACACCTTC	CASSNSHRPGTDDGYTF	TRBD1	TRBV19	TRBJ1-2	NA
TGTGCCAGCAGCTTTAGACTAGCGGGGGGTCCCACAGATACGCAGTATTTT	CASSFRLAGGPTDTQYF	TRBD2	TRBV5-4	TRBJ2-3	NA
TGTGCCAGCGTTTCCAGGGGGCCCTCCTATAATTCACCCCTCCACTTT	CASVSRGPSYNSPLHF	TRBD1	TRBV27	TRBJ1-6	NA
TGTGCCAGCAGCAACCGAGCGGGGGGATTCACAGATACGCAGTATTTT	CASSNRAGGFTDTQYF	TRBD2	TRBV7-2	TRBJ2-3	once
TGTGCCAGTAGTATAAGCGGGGGGGCCTCGGTTTTTGGGGAGCAGTTCTTC	CASSISGGASVFGEQFF	TRBD2	TRBV19	TRBJ2-1	once
TGTGCCAGCAGCTTAGTGGGGACAGGGGGTTATGGCTACACCTTC	CASSLVGTGGYGYTF	TRBD1	TRBV7-8	TRBJ1-2	NA
TGCGCCAGCAGCTTGGTCGCAGGGGGCGGTGGCTACACCTTC	CASSLVAGGGGYTF	TRBD1	TRBV5-1	TRBJ1-2	NA
TGTGCCATCAGTGAGTCACGGACAGGGGGGAATTCACCCCTCCACTTT	CAISESRTGGNSPLHF	TRBD1	TRBV10-3	TRBJ1-6	NA
TGTGCCAGCAGTGCCCAGGGGGGATGGAGCAATCAGCCCCAGCATTTT	CASSAQGGWSNQPQHF	TRBD1	TRBV6-1	TRBJ1-5	few
TGTGCCAGCTCACCAGAGGTCTACGAGCAGTACTTC	CASSPEVYEQYF	NA	TRBV18	TRBJ2-7	NA
TGTGCCAGCAGCTCCCAACCTAGCGGGGGCCACAATGAGCAGTTCTTC	CASSSQPSGGHNEQFF	TRBD2	TRBV7-3	TRBJ2-1	NA
TGTGCCAGCAGCTGGGAGCAGTCAACTAATGAAAAACTGTTTTTT	CASSWEQSTNEKLFF	NA	TRBV7-2	TRBJ1-4	NA
TGTGCCTGGAGTATCGCAGGGTCTGAAAGTGGCTACACCTTC	CAWSIAGSESGYTF	NA	TRBV30	TRBJ1-2	NA
TGTGCCACCAGCAGATCTCCGGACAGGGAAGAGACCCAGTACTTC	CATSRSPDREETQYF	TRBD1	TRBV15	TRBJ2-5	once
TGTGCCAGCATGGAGACAGGGATTTCAGATACGCAGTATTTT	CASMETGISDTQYF	TRBD1	TRBV2	TRBJ2-3	NA
TGTGCCATCAGTGAGTTACAAGAGACCCAGTACTTC	CAISELQETQYF	NA	TRBV10-3	TRBJ2-5	NA
TGTGCCAGCAGCGAGGGGGCTAACTATGGCTACACCTTC	CASSEGANYGYTF	NA	TRBV7-3	TRBJ1-2	once
TGCGCCAGCAGCCTTAACCCACAGGGGGTGGATTCACCCCTCCACTTT	CASSLNPQGVDSPLHF	TRBD1	TRBV4-1	TRBJ1-6	NA
TGTGCCATCAGTGATTTAGGATGGTCTAGCGGGGGGTTAGGCTCCTACAATGAGCAGTTCTTC	CAISDLGWSSGGLGSYNEQFF	TRBD2	TRBV10-3	TRBJ2-1	NA
TGTGCCAGCAGTGAGAGAGGGGACAGGGCCTATGGCTACACCTTC	CASSERGDRAYGYTF	TRBD1	TRBV6-1	TRBJ1-2	NA
TGCGCCAGCAGCCAAGTCTTTTCACCCCTCCACTTT	CASSQVFSPLHF	NA	TRBV4-1	TRBJ1-6	NA
TGTGCCAGCAGCTTTGCGGGACTAGCCGGCGAGCAGTACTTC	CASSFAGLAGEQYF	TRBD2	TRBV11-1	TRBJ2-7	NA
TGTGCCAGCAGCCTGGGACAGGGCAGTTTCTACGAGCAGTACTTC	CASSLGQGSFYEQYF	TRBD1	TRBV3-1/TRBV3-2	TRBJ2-7	NA
TGTGCCATCTACCAAATAGCGGCGGAAGCTTTCTTT	CAIYQIAAEAFF	NA	TRBV10-3	TRBJ1-1	NA
TGTGCCAGCCGGGGCACTGAAGCTTTCTTT	CASRGTEAFF	NA	TRBV6-5	TRBJ1-1	few